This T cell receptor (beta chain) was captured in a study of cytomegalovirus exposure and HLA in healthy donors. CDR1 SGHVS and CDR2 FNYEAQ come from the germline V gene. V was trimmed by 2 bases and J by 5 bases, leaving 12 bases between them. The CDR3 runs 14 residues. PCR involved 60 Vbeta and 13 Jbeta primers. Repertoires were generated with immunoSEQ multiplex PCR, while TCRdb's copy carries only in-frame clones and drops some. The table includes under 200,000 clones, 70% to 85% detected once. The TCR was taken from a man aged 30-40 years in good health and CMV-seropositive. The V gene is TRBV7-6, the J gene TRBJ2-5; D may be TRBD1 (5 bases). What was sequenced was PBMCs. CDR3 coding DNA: TGTGCCAGCAGCTTATCCCAGGGATATGAGACCCAGTACTTC. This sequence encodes CASSLSQGYETQYF.